This T cell receptor (beta chain) comes out of a study of blood T cell repertoires in COVID-19. Turning to the study itself: The samples span acute and convalescent COVID-19 from the United States, Italy and Spain. Sources were T cells, B-cell-depleted T cells, or PBMCs; the material itself was cDNA or gDNA.

After removal of 5 bases from V and 2 bases from J, the junction contained 4 bases not matched to a gene. Germline CDR1 is LNHDA and CDR2 is SQIVND (reference sequence). This CDR3 is 14 amino acids long. This clone is a singleton in its sample. As handled by the study authors: The authors estimated nucleated cell counts from reference gene primer amplification. The data were produced by immunoSEQ multiplex PCR, yet TCRdb's version contains in-frame clones alone and is incomplete. V and J calls and clone size are as listed in that table; D and trimming were resolved from the DNA. The sample gives 150,000 to 200,000 clones, approximately 86% of which show up once; approximately 10% is in the top ten.

The receptor was derived from an elderly woman with active or convalescent COVID-19. This chain uses TRBV19 with TRBJ2-3; 7 positions agree with TRBD1. Material: peripheral blood. Here the CDR3 DNA reads TGTGCCAGTAGTCGGGACAGACCCACAGATACGCAGTATTTT. Translation gives CASSRDRPTDTQYF.